These 18 T cell receptor beta chains share one sample of origin, sequenced in a study of vaccination and CD4 T cells after COVID-19 (dated by TCRdb to 2021 to 2024). The sample's treatment or condition label, in plain terms: approximately nine-day PBMC culture with coronavirus spike peptide pools or control peptides (ViraFEST assay). To prepare the library, PCR was applied. Sequencing relied on an Illumina iSeq 100. At the Johns Hopkins FTIC core, DNA from the cultured CD4+ T cells underwent TCR sequencing with the Oncomine TCR Beta short-read assay. TCRdb itself trimmed the public reads at Q25 with fastp, ran MiXCR and retained productive beta chains. Each entry merges the rows of one CDR3 protein and shows their most common DNA and genes. The sample has 21,000 or so distinct CDR3 sequences on record, 35% to 55% of them singletons. 12% of the sample is taken by the ten largest. Their specific antigens are unknown.

Sequenced input: CD4+ T cells from blood, cultured in vitro. The receptors here all came from a human donor who had recovered from COVID-19.

V usage is TRBV11-2 and J usage is TRBJ2-7; 10 bases line up with TRBD2. The germline gives CDR1 SGHAT, CDR2 FQNNGV. CDR3 size: 23 residues. With 4 bases clipped from V and 0 bases from J, the junction kept 27 bases outside the gene matches. DNA of the CDR3: TGTGCCAGCAGCTCCCAGGGGGCGCGAGCGGGAGGGCCACGATGGGTACCCTCCTACGAGCAGTACTTC. The encoded protein is CASSSQGARAGGPRWVPSYEQYF.

This clonotype was counted only a few times. This chain uses TRBV6-5 with TRBJ1-2; D not certain. With 3 bases removed from V and 3 bases from J, the gap between germline ends came to 17 bases. Germline assignment: CDR1 MNHEY and CDR2 SVGAGI. There are 16 residues in the CDR3. CDR3 in amino acids: CASSYRPYSDYYGYTF. The CDR3 coding sequence is TGTGCCAGCAGTTATCGCCCCTACAGCGACTACTATGGCTACACCTTC.

This clonotype has just a few counts. This chain links TRBV6-4 with TRBJ1-2, with a tentative D call TRBD1 (5 bases). CDR3 length: 13 residues. V shed 6 bases and J shed 8 bases, with 16 bases lying between them. Per germline, CDR1 MRHNA and CDR2 SNTAGT. CDR3 in amino acids: CASRPDRSAGYTF. The CDR3 region has the DNA TGTGCCAGCAGACCAGACAGATCTGCCGGCTACACCTTC.

The sample holds a few counts of this clonotype. The rearrangement links TRBV20-1 to TRBJ1-5; 7 nucleotides line up with TRBD1. This CDR3 comprises 14 residues. J lost 4 bases, V lost 0 bases, and 3 bases had no gene match. CDR1 DFQATT and CDR2 SNEGSKA come from the germline V gene (reference sequence). CDR3 sequence (DNA): TGCAGTGCTAGAGACGGGACAGCGAATCAGCCCCAGCATTTT. This translates into CSARDGTANQPQHF.

This chain links TRBV7-9 with TRBJ2-5; D is unresolved. The CDR3 runs 15 residues. The germline CDR1 and CDR2 sequences are SEHNR and FQNEAQ (reference sequence). With 4 bases removed from V and 2 bases from J, the gap between germline ends came to 14 bases. The CDR3 loop is CASSSRNPGQETQYF. For the CDR3, the DNA is TGTGCCAGCAGCTCACGGAACCCCGGGCAAGAGACCCAGTACTTC.

This chain uses TRBV24-1 with TRBJ1-3; D remains ambiguous. This CDR3 has 13 residues. Germline values: CDR1 KGHDR, CDR2 SFDVKD. Trimming removed 3 bases from V and 8 bases from J, with 10 bases in between. CDR3 nucleotide sequence: TGTGCCACCAGTGATCAAGGGAGGGACACCATATATTTT. Translation: CATSDQGRDTIYF.

DNA for the CDR3: TGTGCCAGCTCACCGACGATCAGCTCTGGGGCCAACGTCCTGACTTTC. This sequence encodes CASSPTISSGANVLTF. The chain couples TRBV18 to TRBJ2-6; no reliable D call. The ends were cut back, 3 bases at V and 0 bases at J, with 9 bases in the middle. Per germline, CDR1 KGHSH and CDR2 LQKENI. The CDR3 length is 16 residues.

The chain links TRBV6-5 to TRBJ1-6, with 11 bases lining up with TRBD1. CDR1 is MNHEY and CDR2 is SVGAGI in the germline V gene. The length of the CDR3 is 18 residues. V dropped 2 bases and J dropped 8; count of bases not matched to a gene: 11. The CDR3 protein is CASSYRRPGQGVYSPLHF. The CDR3, as DNA: TGTGCCAGCAGTTACCGACGCCCGGGACAGGGGGTTTATTCACCCCTCCACTTT.

This clonotype was observed a handful of times. V gene TRBV7-9 combines with J gene TRBJ2-7; D gene ambiguous. CDR3 size: 14 residues. CDR1 and CDR2 from the germline V gene are SEHNR and FQNEAQ (reference sequence). V lost 5 bases, J lost 6 bases, and 17 bases lay in between. The chain's CDR3 is CASSLDKPDPEQYF. DNA for the CDR3: TGTGCCAGCAGCCTAGATAAGCCCGACCCCGAGCAGTACTTC.

The CDR3 sequence is CASSHDSRNQPQHF. CDR3 in DNA: TGTGCCAGCAGCCATGACTCTAGAAATCAGCCCCAGCATTTT. The chain uses TRBV7-9 and TRBJ1-5, with no clear D. V lost 5 bases and J 4 bases, leaving 12 bases between the germline ends. Germline CDR1 SEHNR, CDR2 FQNEAQ (reference sequence). This CDR3 comprises 14 residues.

This clonotype was observed a few times. J is TRBJ2-1 and V is TRBV20-1; 13 bases match TRBD2. J gave up 9 bases and V 3 bases, and 17 bases lay outside the gene matches. The CDR3 has 18 residues. Germline CDR1 is DFQATT and CDR2 is SNEGSKA (reference sequence). The CDR3: CSASREHVGLAGVREQFF. CDR3 nucleotides: TGCAGTGCTAGCCGCGAACATGTTGGACTAGCGGGAGTACGTGAGCAGTTCTTC.

A few counts support this clonotype. The chain uses TRBV27 and TRBJ2-5, with D perhaps matching TRBD2 (5 bases). V gave up 5 bases and J gave up 5 bases, with 15 bases separating them. Germline V gives CDR1 MNHEY, CDR2 SMNVEV (reference sequence). CDR3 length: 14 amino acids. DNA of the CDR3: TGTGCCAGCAGTCCAAGACCCAGAGGGGAGACCCAGTACTTC. It specifies CASSPRPRGETQYF.

This clonotype turned up a few times. The V and J genes are TRBV18 and TRBJ1-2; a possible D gene is TRBD1 (5 bases). The CDR3 spans 14 residues. V lost 5 bases and J lost 3, with 13 bases in between. Germline lookup yields CDR1 KGHSH and CDR2 LQKENI. In DNA form, the CDR3 reads TGTGCCAGCTCATTTACCGGGACGGACTATGGCTACACCTTC. This codes for CASSFTGTDYGYTF.

This chain links TRBV20-1 with TRBJ2-5; 12 positions agree with TRBD2. After removal of 1 base from V and 5 bases from J, the junction contained 8 bases not matched to a gene. Per germline, CDR1 DFQATT and CDR2 SNEGSKA (reference sequence). CDR3 length: 16 amino acids. CDR3 amino acids: CSARGLAGEVWETQYF. CDR3 coding DNA: TGCAGTGCTAGAGGACTAGCGGGAGAGGTGTGGGAGACCCAGTACTTC.

Only a few counts were recorded for this clonotype. The genes are TRBV20-1 and TRBJ2-1, with 7 bases that match TRBD1. With V trimmed by 0 bases and J by 3 bases, 5 bases remained unmatched. CDR1 and CDR2 from the germline V gene are DFQATT and SNEGSKA (reference sequence). This CDR3 has 15 amino acids. The CDR3 reads CSARDRQGFYNEQFF. The CDR3 region has the DNA TGCAGTGCTAGAGATCGACAGGGATTCTACAATGAGCAGTTCTTC.

The chain couples TRBV20-1 to TRBJ2-1, with 7 nucleotides matching TRBD2. The length of the CDR3 is 15 residues. V was clipped by 6 bases and J by 7 bases; unmatched bases: 15. The germline V gene has CDR1 DFQATT and CDR2 SNEGSKA (reference sequence). As DNA, the CDR3 is TGCAGTGCAAGTAAAAGGACTAGTGATGAGAATGAGCAGTTCTTC. Encoded protein: CSASKRTSDENEQFF.

The V gene is TRBV6-1, the J gene TRBJ2-5; 7 bases are shared with TRBD1. The CDR3 consists of 16 residues. The J segment lost 5 bases and the V segment lost 3 bases, leaving 12 bases of the junction unmatched. Looked up from germline, CDR1 is MNHNS and CDR2 is SASEGT. The CDR3 is CASSEAHRGSWETQYF. CDR3 nucleotides: TGTGCCAGCAGTGAGGCTCACAGGGGTAGTTGGGAGACCCAGTACTTC.

The chain links TRBV24-1 to TRBJ2-7; 7 bases are shared with TRBD1. The germline CDR1 and CDR2 sequences are KGHDR and SFDVKD. The CDR3 contains 14 residues. The ends lost 5 bases at V and 3 bases at J; junction bases unmatched: 6. CDR3 region: CATSGRDSNYEQYF. The CDR3 DNA reads as TGTGCCACCAGTGGAAGGGACAGCAACTACGAGCAGTACTTC.